This T cell receptor (beta chain) emerged from a study of low-dose radiotherapy and immunotherapy resistance in tumors. Background on the study: Every 2 weeks, cohort 1 got 0.5 Gy, reaching 6.5 Gy to the planning target volume. Those assigned to Cohort 2 were treated with 1 Gy per fraction every two weeks (13 Gy in total over 26 weeks).

Ten or more counts support this clonotype. Covering alpha and beta chains, TRAV- and TRBV-specific primers were used for the first-strand cDNA. TCR amplification ran roughly 20 PCR cycles using constant-region and V-primer adapter primers. TCRdb passed the reads through MiXCR, listing each CDR3 protein once. The table records tens of thousands of distinct CDR3 sequences, 18% of them present only once. The V gene end was trimmed by 3 bases and the J gene end by 2 bases; junction bases not matched to a gene: 9. This CDR3 comprises 18 residues. Germline values: CDR1 LGHNA, CDR2 YNFKEQ. Time point meaning: before trial treatment. Each donor was administered nivolumab, ipilimumab, aspirin, low-dose cyclophosphamide and low-dose radiotherapy.

The clonotype was recovered from a male donor with prostate cancer. This sample comprised PBMCs, obtained before treatment. V and J are TRBV4-2 and TRBJ2-2; 10 bases agree with TRBD2. CDR3 coding DNA: TGTGCCAGCAGCCAGGGGGCAAGCGGGGGGGCTAACACCGGGGAGCTGTTTTTT. This codes for CASSQGASGGANTGELFF.